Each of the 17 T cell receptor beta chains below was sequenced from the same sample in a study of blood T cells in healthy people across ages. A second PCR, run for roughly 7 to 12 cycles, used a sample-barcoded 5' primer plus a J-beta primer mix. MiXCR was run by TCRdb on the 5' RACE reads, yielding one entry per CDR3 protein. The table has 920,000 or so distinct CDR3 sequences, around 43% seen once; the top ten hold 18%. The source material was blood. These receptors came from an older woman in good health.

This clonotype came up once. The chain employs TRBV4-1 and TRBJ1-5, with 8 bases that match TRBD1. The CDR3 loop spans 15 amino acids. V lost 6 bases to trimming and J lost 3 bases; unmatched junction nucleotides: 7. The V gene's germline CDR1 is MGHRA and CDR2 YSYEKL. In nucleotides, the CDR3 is TGCGCCAGCAGGTCTCAGGGGGCGGACAATCAGCCCCAGCATTTT. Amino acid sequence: CASRSQGADNQPQHF.

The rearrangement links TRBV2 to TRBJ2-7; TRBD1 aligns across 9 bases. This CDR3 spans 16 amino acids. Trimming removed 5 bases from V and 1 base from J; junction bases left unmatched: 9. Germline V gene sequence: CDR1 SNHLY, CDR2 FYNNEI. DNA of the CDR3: TGTGCCAGCAGTTCATCCCGACAGGGGGGATCCTACGAGCAGTACTTC. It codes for CASSSSRQGGSYEQYF.

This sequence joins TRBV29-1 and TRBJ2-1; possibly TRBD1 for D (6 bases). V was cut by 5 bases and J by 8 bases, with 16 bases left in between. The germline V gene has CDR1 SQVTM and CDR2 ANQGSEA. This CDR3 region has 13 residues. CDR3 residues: CSVLRQVRDEQFF. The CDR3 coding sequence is TGCAGCGTTCTCCGACAGGTCAGGGATGAGCAGTTCTTC.

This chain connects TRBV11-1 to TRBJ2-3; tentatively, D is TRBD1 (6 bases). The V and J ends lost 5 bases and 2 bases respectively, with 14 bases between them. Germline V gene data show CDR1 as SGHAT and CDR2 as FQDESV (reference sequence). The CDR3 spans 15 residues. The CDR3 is CASSQRGFHTDTQYF. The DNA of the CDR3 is TGTGCCAGCAGCCAGAGGGGGTTCCACACAGATACGCAGTATTTT.

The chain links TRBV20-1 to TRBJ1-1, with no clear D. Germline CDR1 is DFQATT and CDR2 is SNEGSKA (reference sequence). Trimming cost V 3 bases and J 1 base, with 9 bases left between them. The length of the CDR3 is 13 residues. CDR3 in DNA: TGCAGTGCTAGGGCTTCAAAGAACACTGAAGCTTTCTTT. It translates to CSARASKNTEAFF.

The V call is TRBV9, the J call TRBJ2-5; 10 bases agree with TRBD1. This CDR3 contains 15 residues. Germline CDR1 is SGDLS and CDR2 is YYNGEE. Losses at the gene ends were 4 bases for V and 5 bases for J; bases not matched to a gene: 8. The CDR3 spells CASSKSDRGGETQYF. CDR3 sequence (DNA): TGTGCCAGCAGCAAATCGGACAGGGGGGGGGAGACCCAGTACTTC. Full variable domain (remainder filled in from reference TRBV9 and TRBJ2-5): DSGVTQTPKHLITATGQRVTLRCSPRSGDLSVYWYQQSLDQGLQFLIQYYNGEERAKGNILERFSAQQFPDLHSELNLSSLELGDSALYFCASSKSDRGGETQYFGPGTRLLVL.

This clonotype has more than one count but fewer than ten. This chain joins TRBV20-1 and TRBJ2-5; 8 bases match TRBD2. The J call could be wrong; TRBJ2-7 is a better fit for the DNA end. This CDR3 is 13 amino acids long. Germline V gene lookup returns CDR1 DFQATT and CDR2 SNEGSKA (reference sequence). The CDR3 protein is CSAGKPGTSEQYF. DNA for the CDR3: TGCAGTGCAGGGAAGCCCGGGACTAGCGAGCAGTACTTC.

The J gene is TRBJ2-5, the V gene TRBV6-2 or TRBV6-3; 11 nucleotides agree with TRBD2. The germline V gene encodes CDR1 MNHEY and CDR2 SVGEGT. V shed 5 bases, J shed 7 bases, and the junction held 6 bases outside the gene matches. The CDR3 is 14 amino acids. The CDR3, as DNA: TGTGCCAGCAGTACACTAGCGGGAGCGGGGACCCAGTACTTC. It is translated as CASSTLAGAGTQYF.

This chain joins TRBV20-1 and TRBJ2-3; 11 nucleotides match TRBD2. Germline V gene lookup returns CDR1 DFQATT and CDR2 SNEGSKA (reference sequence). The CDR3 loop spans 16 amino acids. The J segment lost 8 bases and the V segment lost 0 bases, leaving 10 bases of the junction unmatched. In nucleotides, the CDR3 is TGCAGTGCTAGAGAGGGTAGCGGGAGGGCCGGTGGTACGCAGTATTTT. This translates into CSAREGSGRAGGTQYF.

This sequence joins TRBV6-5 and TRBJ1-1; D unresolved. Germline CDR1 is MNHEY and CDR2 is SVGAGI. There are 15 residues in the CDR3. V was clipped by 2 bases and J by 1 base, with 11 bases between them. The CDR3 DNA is TGTGCCAGCAGTTACGACGCCTCTCGGAACACTGAAGCTTTCTTT. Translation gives CASSYDASRNTEAFF.

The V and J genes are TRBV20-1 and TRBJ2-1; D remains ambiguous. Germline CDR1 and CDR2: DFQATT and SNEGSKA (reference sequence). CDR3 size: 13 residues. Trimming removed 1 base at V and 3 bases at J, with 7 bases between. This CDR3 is CSARGASYNEQFF. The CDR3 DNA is TGCAGTGCTAGAGGGGCTAGCTACAATGAGCAGTTCTTC.

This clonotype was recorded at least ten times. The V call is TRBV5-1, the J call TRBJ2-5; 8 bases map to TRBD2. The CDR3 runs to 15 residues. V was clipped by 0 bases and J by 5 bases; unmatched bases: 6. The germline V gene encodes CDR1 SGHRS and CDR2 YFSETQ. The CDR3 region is CASSLDTGRGETQYF. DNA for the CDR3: TGCGCCAGCAGCTTGGACACCGGGAGGGGTGAGACCCAGTACTTC.

The CDR3 is CASSATKGAYEQYF. The CDR3 nucleotides are TGTGCCAGCAGCGCAACCAAAGGGGCGTACGAGCAGTACTTC. The V gene is TRBV9, the J gene TRBJ2-7; D possibly corresponds to TRBD1 (5 bases). The CDR3 extends over 14 amino acids. Trimming removed 3 bases at V and 4 bases at J, with 14 bases between. Germline V gene lookup returns CDR1 SGDLS and CDR2 YYNGEE.

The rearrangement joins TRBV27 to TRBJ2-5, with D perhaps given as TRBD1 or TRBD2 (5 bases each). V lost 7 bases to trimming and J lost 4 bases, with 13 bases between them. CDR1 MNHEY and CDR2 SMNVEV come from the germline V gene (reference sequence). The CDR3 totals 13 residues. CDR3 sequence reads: CASKRDASETQYF. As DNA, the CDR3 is TGTGCCAGCAAACGGGACGCATCAGAGACCCAGTACTTC.

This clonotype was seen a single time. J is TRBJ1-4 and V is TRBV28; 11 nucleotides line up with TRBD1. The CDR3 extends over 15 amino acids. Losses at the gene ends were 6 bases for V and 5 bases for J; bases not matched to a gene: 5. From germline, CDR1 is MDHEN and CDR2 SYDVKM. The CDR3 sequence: CASSDRTGGNEKLFF. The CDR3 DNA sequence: TGTGCCAGCAGCGACAGGACAGGGGGCAATGAAAAACTGTTTTTT.

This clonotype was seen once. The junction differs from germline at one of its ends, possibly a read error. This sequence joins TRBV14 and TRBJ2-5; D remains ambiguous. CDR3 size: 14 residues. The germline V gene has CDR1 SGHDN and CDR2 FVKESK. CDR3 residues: CASSQDPDSLEQYF. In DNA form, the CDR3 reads TGTGCCAGTAGCCAAGATCCGGATAGCCTTGAGCAGTACTTC.

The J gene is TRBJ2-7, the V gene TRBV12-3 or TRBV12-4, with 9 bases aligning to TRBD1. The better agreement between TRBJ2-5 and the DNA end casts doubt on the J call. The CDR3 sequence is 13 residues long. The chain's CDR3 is CASKDRGGGTQYF. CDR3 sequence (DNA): TGTGCCAGCAAAGACAGGGGGGGCGGGACCCAGTACTTC.